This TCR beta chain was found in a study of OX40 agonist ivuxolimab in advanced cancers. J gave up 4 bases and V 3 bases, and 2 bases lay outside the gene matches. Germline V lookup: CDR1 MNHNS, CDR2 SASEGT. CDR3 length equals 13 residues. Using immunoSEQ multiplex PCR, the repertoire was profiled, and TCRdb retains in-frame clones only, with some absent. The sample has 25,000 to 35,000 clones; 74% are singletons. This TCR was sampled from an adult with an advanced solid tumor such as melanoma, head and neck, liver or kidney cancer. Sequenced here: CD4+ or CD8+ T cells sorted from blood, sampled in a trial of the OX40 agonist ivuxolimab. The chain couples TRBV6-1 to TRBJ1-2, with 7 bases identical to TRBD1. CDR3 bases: TGTGCCAGCAGTGACCGGGACAGCTATGGCTACACCTTC. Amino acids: CASSDRDSYGYTF.